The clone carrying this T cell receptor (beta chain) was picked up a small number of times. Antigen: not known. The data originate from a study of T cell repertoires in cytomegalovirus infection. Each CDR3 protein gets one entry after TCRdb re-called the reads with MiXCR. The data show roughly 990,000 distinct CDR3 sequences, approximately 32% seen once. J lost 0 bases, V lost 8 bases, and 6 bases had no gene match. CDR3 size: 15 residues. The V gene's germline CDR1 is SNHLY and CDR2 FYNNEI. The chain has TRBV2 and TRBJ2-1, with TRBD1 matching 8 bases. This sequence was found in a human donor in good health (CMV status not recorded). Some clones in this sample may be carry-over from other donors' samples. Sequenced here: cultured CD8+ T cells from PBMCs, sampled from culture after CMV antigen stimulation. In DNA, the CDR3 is TGTGCCAGCCATAGTACAGGGGGCTCCTACAATGAGCAGTTCTTC. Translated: CASHSTGGSYNEQFF. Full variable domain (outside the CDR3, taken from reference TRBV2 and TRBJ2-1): EPEVTQTPSHQVTQMGQEVILRCVPISNHLYFYWYRQILGQKVEFLVSFYNNEISEKSEIFDDQFSVERPDGSNFTLKIRSTKLEDSAMYFCASHSTGGSYNEQFFGPGTRLTVL.